These 7 T cell receptor beta chains share one sample of origin, sequenced in a study of tumor-infiltrating lymphocytes in primary liver carcinoma. With 500 to 650 ng total RNA as template and a constant-region primer, TCR beta cDNA was made. Slightly modified ARM-PCR, run as three nested multiplex PCR rounds, produced the TCR beta libraries. With TRBV1-TRBV30 forward primers and a C-beta reverse primer, the first two PCR rounds were run for roughly 9 cycles each. TCRdb re-derived calls from the multiplex PCR reads in MiXCR, one entry per CDR3 protein. The sample lists more than 150,000 distinct CDR3 sequences, roughly three fifths occurring once. Unsorted whole blood supplied the blood RNA, and germline DNA was isolated too. The sequencing input was peripheral blood. The receptor set was obtained from a man aged 35 to 55 with primary liver carcinoma and hepatitis B virus infection.

Concerning this clonotype: A read error is likely, as this CDR3 ends without the conserved phenylalanine or tryptophan. The CDR3 DNA reads TGTGCCAGCAACCGGGACAGGGTTTCACCCCTCCACCTT. This codes for CASNRDRVSPLHL. The rearrangement joins TRBV6-6 to TRBJ1-6, with TRBD1 matching over 9 bases. CDR1 is MNHNY and CDR2 is SVGAGI in the germline V gene (reference sequence). The CDR3 contains 13 residues. With 7 bases clipped from V and 9 bases from J, the junction kept 4 bases outside the gene matches.

The CDR3: CASTPLGALTYNEQFF. In DNA form, the CDR3 reads TGTGCCAGCACCCCTTTAGGGGCCCTAACCTACAATGAGCAGTTCTTC. This chain connects TRBV5-5 to TRBJ2-1; the D gene is possibly TRBD1 (5 bases). The CDR3 is 16 residues long. Germline lookup yields CDR1 SGHKS and CDR2 YYEKEE (reference sequence). Trimming removed 6 bases from V and 2 bases from J, with 18 bases in between.

Regarding this clonotype: This clone may be a read error of a much larger clone one base away. The genes are TRBV29-1 and TRBJ2-7, with 10 bases lining up with TRBD2. This CDR3 spans 17 amino acids. With 3 bases clipped from V and 3 bases from J, the junction kept 14 bases outside the gene matches. The germline gives CDR1 SQVTM, CDR2 ANQGSEA. CDR3 amino acids: CSVEGLAGARSFYEQYF. The DNA for the CDR3 is TGCAGCGTTGAGGGGCTAGCGGGAGCCCGGAGCTTCTACGAGCAGTACTTC.

This clonotype was counted only a few times. The CDR3 nucleotides are TGTGCCAGCAGCTGGGGGAGTGAAGCTTTCTTT. This gives the protein CASSWGSEAFF. V gene TRBV5-6 combines with J gene TRBJ1-1, with D possibly TRBD1 on 5 matching bases. Deletions cut 3 bases from V and 7 bases from J, with 7 bases between. The CDR3 runs to 11 residues. Germline CDR1 SGHDT, CDR2 YYEEEE.

The V gene is TRBV10-3, the J gene TRBJ1-2; the D gene is possibly TRBD1 (5 bases). This CDR3 is 13 amino acids long. V was clipped by 7 bases and J by 5 bases, with 14 bases between them. From germline, CDR1 is ENHRY and CDR2 SYGVKD. CDR3 in DNA: TGTGCCATCACCCCCGGCAGGGAGTATGGCTACACCTTC. Residues: CAITPGREYGYTF.

This clonotype was detected only a few times. Just one base apart from a much larger clone, this may be a read error. J is TRBJ1-4 and V is TRBV11-2, with unresolved D. The CDR3 has 17 residues. V lost 2 bases and J 0 bases, leaving 13 bases between the germline ends. Germline CDR1 SGHAT, CDR2 FQNNGV. This CDR3 reads CASSLRSRGATNEKLFF. The CDR3 DNA is TGTGCCAGCAGCTTAAGGTCCCGGGGTGCAACTAATGAAAAACTGTTTTTT.

The rearrangement joins TRBV4-1 to TRBJ2-1; D gene ambiguous. V was clipped by 0 bases and J by 0 bases, with 12 bases between them. The CDR3 runs to 17 residues. Germline V gene sequence: CDR1 MGHRA, CDR2 YSYEKL. The CDR3 here is CASSQDEGPHSYNEQFF. The DNA for the CDR3 is TGCGCCAGCAGCCAAGATGAAGGCCCCCACTCCTACAATGAGCAGTTCTTC.